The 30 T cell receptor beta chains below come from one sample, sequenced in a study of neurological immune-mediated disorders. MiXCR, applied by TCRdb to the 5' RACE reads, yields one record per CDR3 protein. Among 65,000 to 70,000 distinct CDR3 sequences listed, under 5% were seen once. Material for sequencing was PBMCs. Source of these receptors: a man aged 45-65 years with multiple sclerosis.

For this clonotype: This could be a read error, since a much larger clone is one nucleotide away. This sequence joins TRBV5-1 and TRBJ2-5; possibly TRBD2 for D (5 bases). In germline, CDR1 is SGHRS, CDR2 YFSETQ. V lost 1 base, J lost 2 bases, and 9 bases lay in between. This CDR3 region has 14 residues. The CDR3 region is CASSLTRVQETQYF. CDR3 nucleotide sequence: TGCGCCAGCAGCTTGACTAGAGTACAAGAGACCCAGTACTTC. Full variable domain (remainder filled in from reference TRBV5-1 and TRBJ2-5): KAGVTQTPRYLIKTRGQQVTLSCSPISGHRSVSWYQQTPGQGLQFLFEYFSETQRNKGNFPGRFSGRQFSNSRSEMNVSTLELGDSALYLCASSLTRVQETQYFGPGTRLLVL.

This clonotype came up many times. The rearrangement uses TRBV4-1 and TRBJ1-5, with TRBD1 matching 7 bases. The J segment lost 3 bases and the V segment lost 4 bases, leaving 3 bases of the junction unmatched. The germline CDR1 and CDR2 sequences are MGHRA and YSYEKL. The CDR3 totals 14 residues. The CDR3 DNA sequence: TGCGCCAGCAGCCTGACAGGGAACAATCAGCCCCAGCATTTT. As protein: CASSLTGNNQPQHF.

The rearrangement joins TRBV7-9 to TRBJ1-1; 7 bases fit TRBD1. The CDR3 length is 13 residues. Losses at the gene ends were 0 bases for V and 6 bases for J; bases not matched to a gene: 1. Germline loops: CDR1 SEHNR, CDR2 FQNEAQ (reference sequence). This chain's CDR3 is CASSLAGTAEAFF. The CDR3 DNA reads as TGTGCCAGCAGCTTAGCAGGGACAGCTGAAGCTTTCTTT.

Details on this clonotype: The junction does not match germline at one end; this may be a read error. CDR3 in DNA: TGTGCCCAGGCCAGGGATAAACCCATGAATTCACCCCTCAACTTT. It encodes CAQARDKPMNSPLNF. The chain links TRBV14 to TRBJ1-6, with D possibly being TRBD1 (5 bases). The germline CDR1 and CDR2 sequences are SGHDN and FVKESK. This CDR3 spans 15 amino acids.

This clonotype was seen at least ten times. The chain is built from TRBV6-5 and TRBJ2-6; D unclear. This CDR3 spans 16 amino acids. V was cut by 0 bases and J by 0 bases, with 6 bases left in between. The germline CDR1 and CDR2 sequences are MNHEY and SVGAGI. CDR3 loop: CASSYSVGSGANVLTF. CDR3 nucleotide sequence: TGTGCCAGCAGTTACTCCGTGGGCTCTGGGGCCAACGTCCTGACTTTC.

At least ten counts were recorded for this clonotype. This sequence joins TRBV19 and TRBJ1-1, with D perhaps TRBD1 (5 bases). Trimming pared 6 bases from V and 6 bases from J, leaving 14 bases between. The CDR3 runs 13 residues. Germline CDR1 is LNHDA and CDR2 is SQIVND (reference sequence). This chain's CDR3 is CASSRGWTSEAFF. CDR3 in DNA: TGTGCCAGTAGCCGAGGATGGACATCTGAAGCTTTCTTT.

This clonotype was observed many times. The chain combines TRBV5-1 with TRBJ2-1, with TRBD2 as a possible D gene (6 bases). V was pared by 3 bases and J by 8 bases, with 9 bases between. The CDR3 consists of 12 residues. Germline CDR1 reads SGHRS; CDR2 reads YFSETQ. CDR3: CASSWRGYEQFF. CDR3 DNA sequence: TGCGCCAGCAGCTGGAGGGGCTATGAGCAGTTCTTC.

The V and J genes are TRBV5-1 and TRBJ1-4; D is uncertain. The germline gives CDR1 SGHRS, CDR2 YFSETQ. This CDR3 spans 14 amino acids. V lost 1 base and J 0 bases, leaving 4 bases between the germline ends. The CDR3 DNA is TGCGCCAGCAGCTTGACTACAACTAATGAAAAACTGTTTTTT. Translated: CASSLTTTNEKLFF. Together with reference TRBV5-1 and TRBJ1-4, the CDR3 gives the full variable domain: KAGVTQTPRYLIKTRGQQVTLSCSPISGHRSVSWYQQTPGQGLQFLFEYFSETQRNKGNFPGRFSGRQFSNSRSEMNVSTLELGDSALYLCASSLTTTNEKLFFGSGTQLSVL.

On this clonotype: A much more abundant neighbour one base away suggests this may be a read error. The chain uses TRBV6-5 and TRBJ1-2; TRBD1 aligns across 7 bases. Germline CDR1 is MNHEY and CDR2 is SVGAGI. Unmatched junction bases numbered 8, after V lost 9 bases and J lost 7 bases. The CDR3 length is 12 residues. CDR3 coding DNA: TGTGCCAGTAGAAAGGGGGCTGGTGGCTACACCTTC. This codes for CASRKGAGGYTF.

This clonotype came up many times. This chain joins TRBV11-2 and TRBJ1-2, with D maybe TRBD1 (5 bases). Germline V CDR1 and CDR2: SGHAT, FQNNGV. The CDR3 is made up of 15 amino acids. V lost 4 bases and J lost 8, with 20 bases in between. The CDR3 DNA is TGTGCCAGCAGCTCACCCCGGACACTAGGTTGGGGCTACACCTTC. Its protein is CASSSPRTLGWGYTF.

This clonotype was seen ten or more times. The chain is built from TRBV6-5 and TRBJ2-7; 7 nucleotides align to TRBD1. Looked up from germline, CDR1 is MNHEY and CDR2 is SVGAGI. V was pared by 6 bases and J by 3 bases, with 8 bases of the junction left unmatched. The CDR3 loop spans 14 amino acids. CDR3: CASRPPGQIYEQYV. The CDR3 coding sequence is TGTGCCAGCAGGCCTCCGGGACAGATCTACGAGCAGTACGTC.

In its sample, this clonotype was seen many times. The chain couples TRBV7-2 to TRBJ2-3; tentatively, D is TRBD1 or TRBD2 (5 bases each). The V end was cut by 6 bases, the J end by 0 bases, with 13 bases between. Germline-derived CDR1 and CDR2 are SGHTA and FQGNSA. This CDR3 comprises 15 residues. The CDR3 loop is CASSRDRSSTDTQYF. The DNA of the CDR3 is TGTGCCAGCAGTCGGGACCGAAGTAGCACAGATACGCAGTATTTT. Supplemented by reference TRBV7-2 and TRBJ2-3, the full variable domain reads GAGVSQSPSNKVTEKGKDVELRCDPISGHTALYWYRQSLGQGLEFLIYFQGNSAPDKSGLPSDRFSAERTGGSVSTLTIQRTQQEDSAVYLCASSRDRSSTDTQYFGPGTRLTVL.

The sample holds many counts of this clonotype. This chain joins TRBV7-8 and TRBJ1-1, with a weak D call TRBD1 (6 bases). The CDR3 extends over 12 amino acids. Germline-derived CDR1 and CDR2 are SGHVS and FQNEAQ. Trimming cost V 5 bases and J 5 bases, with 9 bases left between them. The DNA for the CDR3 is TGTGCCAGCAGCGCCACAGGGACTGAAGCTTTCTTT. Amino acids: CASSATGTEAFF.

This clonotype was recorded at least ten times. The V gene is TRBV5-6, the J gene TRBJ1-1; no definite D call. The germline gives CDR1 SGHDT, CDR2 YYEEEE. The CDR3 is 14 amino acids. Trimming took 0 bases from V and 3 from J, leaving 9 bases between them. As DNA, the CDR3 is TGTGCCAGCAGCTTGGTTGGGTGGGACACTGAAGCTTTCTTT. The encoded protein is CASSLVGWDTEAFF.

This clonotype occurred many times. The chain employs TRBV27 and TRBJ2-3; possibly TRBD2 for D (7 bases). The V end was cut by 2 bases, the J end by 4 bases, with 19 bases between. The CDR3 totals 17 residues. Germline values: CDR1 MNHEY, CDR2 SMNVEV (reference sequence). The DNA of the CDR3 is TGTGCCAGCAGTTTAAGTGGGTTCGCGGGGGCGGCAGATACGCAGTATTTT. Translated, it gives CASSLSGFAGAADTQYF.

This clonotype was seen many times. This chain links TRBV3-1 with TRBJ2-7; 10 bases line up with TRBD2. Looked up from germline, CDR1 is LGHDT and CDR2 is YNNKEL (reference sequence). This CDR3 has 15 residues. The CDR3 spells CASSQGILAGHEQYV. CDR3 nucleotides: TGTGCCAGCAGTCAAGGGATACTAGCGGGGCACGAGCAGTACGTC.

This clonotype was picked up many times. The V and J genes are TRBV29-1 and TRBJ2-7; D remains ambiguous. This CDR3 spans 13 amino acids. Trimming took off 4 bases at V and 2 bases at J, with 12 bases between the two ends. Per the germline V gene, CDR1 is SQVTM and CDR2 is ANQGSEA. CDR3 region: CSVGPGFTYEQYF. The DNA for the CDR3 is TGCAGCGTTGGTCCGGGCTTTACCTACGAGCAGTACTTC.

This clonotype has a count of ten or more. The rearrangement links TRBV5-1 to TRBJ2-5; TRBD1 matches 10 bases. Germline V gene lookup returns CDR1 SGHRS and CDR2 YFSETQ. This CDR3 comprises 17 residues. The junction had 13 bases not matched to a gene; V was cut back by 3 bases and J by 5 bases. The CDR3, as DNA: TGCGCCAGCAGCTCGCCCCGGGGACAGGGGAGGTTGGAGACCCAGTACTTC. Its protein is CASSSPRGQGRLETQYF. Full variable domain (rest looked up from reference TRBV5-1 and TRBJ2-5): KAGVTQTPRYLIKTRGQQVTLSCSPISGHRSVSWYQQTPGQGLQFLFEYFSETQRNKGNFPGRFSGRQFSNSRSEMNVSTLELGDSALYLCASSSPRGQGRLETQYFGPGTRLLVL.

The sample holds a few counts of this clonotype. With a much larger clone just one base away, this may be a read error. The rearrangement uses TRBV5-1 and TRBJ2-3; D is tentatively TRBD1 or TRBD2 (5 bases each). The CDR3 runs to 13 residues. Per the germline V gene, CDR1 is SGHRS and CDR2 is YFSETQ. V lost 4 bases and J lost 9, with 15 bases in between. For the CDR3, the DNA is TGCGCCAGCAGCCCGAGAGGGGCGGTCACGCAGTATTTT. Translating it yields CASSPRGAVTQYF.

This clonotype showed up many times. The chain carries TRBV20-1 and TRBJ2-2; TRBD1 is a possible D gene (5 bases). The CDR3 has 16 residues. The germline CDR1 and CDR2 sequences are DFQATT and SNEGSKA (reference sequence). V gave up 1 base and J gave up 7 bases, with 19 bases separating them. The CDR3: CSARGRTLKGFGELFF. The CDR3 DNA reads TGCAGTGCTAGAGGTCGCACTCTCAAGGGGTTCGGGGAGCTGTTTTTT.

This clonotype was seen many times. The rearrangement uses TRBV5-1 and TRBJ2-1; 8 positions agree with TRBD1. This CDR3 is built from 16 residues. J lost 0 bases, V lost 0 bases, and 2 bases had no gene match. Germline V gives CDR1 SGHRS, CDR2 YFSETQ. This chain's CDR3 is CASSLGQGSSYNEQFF. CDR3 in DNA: TGCGCCAGCAGCTTGGGACAGGGGAGCTCCTACAATGAGCAGTTCTTC.

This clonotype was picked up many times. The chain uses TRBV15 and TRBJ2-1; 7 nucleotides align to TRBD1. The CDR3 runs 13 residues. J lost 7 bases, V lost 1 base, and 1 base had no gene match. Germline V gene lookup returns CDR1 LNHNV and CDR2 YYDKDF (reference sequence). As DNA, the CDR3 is TGTGCCACCAGCAGAGTACAGGGGAATGAGCAGTTCTTC. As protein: CATSRVQGNEQFF.

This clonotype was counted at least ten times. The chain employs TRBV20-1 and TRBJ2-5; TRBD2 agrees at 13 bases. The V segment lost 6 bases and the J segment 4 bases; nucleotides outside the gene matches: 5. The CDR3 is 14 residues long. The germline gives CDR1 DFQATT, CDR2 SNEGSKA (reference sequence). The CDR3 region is CSAPRTSGGETQYF. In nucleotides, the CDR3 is TGCAGTGCCCCCAGGACTAGCGGGGGAGAGACCCAGTACTTC.

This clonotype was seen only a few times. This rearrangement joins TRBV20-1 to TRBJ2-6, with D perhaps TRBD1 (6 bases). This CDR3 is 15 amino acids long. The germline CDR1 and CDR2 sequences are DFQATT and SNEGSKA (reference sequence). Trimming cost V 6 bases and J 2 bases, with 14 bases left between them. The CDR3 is CSASLTGPGANVLTF. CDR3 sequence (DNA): TGCAGTGCCAGCCTGACAGGTCCTGGGGCCAACGTCCTGACTTTC.

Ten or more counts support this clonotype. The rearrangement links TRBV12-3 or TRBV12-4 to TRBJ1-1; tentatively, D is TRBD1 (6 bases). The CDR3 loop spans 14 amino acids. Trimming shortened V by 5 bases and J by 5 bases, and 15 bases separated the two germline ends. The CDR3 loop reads CASSPDRRRTEAFF. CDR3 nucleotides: TGTGCCAGCAGTCCCGACAGGAGGAGGACTGAAGCTTTCTTT.

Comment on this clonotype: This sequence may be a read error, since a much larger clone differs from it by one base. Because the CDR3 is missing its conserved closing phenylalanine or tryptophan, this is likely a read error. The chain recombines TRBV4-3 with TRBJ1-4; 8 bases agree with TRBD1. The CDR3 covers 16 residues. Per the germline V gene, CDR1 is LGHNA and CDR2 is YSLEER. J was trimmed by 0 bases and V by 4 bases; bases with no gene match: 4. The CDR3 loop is CASSPRGRATNEKLFY. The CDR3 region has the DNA TGCGCCAGCAGCCCCAGGGGGCGAGCAACTAATGAAAAACTGTTTTAT.

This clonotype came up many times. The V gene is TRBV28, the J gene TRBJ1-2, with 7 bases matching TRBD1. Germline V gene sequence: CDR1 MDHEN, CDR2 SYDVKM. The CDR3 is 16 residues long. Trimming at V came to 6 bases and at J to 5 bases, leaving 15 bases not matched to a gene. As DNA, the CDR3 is TGTGCCAGCAGCCAGGGGGGACATTACCTTCGGTATGGCTACACCTTC. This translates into CASSQGGHYLRYGYTF.

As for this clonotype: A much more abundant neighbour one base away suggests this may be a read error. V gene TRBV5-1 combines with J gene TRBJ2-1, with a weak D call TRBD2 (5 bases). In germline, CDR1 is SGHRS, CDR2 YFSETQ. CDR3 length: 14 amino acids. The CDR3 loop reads CASKTLDSGYEQLF. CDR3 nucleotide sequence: TGCGCCAGCAAAACGCTCGATTCGGGGTATGAGCAGTTATTC.

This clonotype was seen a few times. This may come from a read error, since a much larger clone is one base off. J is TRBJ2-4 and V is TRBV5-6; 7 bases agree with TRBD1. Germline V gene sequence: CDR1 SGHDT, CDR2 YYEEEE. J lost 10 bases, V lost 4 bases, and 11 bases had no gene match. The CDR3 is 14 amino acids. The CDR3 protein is CASSPGTVGKIQYF. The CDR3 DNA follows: TGTGCCAGCAGCCCCGGGACAGTTGGAAAAATTCAGTACTTC.

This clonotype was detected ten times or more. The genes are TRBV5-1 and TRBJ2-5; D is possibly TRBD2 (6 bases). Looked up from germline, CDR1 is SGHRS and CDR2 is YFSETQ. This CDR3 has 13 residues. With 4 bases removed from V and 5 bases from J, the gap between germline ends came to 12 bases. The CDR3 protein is CASSPGAGETQYF. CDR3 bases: TGCGCCAGCAGCCCGGGAGCAGGGGAGACCCAGTACTTC.